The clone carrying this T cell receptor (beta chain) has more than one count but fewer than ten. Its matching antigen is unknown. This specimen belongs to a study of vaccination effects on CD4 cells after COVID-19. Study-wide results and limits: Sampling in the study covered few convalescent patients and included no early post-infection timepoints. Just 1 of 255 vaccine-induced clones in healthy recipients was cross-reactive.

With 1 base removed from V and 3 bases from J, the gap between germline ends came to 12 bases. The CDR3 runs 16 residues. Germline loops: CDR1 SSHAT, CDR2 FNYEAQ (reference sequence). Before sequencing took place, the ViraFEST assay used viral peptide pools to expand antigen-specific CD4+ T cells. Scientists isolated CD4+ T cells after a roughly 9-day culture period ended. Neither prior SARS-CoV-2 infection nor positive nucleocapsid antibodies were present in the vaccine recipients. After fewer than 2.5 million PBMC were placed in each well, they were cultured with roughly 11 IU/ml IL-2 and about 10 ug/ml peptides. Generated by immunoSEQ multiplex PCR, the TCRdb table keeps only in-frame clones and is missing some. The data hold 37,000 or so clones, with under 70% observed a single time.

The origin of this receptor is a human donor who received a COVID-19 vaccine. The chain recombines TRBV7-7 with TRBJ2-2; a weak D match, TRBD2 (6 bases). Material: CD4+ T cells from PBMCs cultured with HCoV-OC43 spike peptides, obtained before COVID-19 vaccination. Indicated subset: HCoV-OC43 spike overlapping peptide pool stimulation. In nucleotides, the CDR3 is TGTGCCAGCAGCTTAGGCAGGACTATACACACCGGGGAGCTGTTTTTT. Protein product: CASSLGRTIHTGELFF.